This T cell receptor beta chain derives from a study of T cells in women clearing cervical HPV infection. Overall study context: Donors had HPV16-related CIN3 or worse; 2 had invasive cancer. No precancer developed; the control's incident HPV16 infection cleared within 12 months.

Study-wide results and caveats: Associations may precede or follow infection; HPV-specific or memory T cells were not isolated. CIN3+ cases had significantly higher TCR repertoire richness than controls, but evenness did not differ.

Germline values: CDR1 KGHSH, CDR2 LQKENI. V lost 2 bases, J lost 1 base, and 0 bases stayed unmatched. CDR3 length: 14 amino acids. As regards this clone: Antigen unknown. From the germline J gene comes the end of the CDR3, since the read stops 3 residues before it.

The table came from immunoSEQ multiplex PCR; TCRdb's copy has only in-frame clones and leaves some out. The sample has around 17,000 clones. Sequencing was done on a sample of blood buffy coat. V is TRBV18 and J is TRBJ1-1; 8 positions match TRBD1. The origin of this receptor is a woman aged 18-70 years with a cervical HPV16 infection that either progressed to CIN3+ or cleared (not recorded which). The sequenced CDR3 bases are TGTGCCAGCTCACCAGACAGGGGGAACACTGAA. Protein: CASSPDRGNTE. The whole CDR3 reads CASSPDRGNTEAFF.